These 25 T cell receptor beta chains originate from one sample sequenced in a study of blood T cell repertoires in COVID-19. Sequencing was performed with immunoSEQ multiplex PCR; in TCRdb, only in-frame clones are kept and a portion is missing. Of more than 150,000 clones listed, less than 85% are singletons. Source material: peripheral blood. The origin of the receptors is a man aged 45-65 years who had recovered from COVID-19.

The chain combines TRBV11-2 with TRBJ2-1, with 9 nucleotides matching TRBD1. J was trimmed by 3 bases and V by 5 bases; bases with no gene match: 5. Germline CDR1 SGHAT, CDR2 FQNNGV. This CDR3 spans 15 amino acids. In DNA form, the CDR3 reads TGTGCCAGCAGCACGGGACAGGGTAACTACAATGAGCAGTTCTTC. This gives the protein CASSTGQGNYNEQFF.

This chain joins TRBV27 and TRBJ1-4; D call uncertain. Deletions cut 4 bases from V and 8 bases from J, with 11 bases between. The CDR3 has 13 residues. Germline assignment: CDR1 MNHEY and CDR2 SMNVEV (reference sequence). The CDR3 loop is CASSWTGGEKLFF. DNA of the CDR3: TGTGCCAGCAGTTGGACTGGTGGAGAAAAACTGTTTTTT.

The rearrangement links TRBV7-2 to TRBJ2-7, with D tentatively TRBD2 (5 bases). V lost 1 base and J lost 5, with 9 bases in between. The CDR3 is 13 amino acids. Germline V gene sequence: CDR1 SGHTA, CDR2 FQGNSA. The CDR3 protein is CASSLVSGNEQYF. As DNA, the CDR3 is TGTGCCAGCAGCTTAGTGTCCGGGAACGAGCAGTACTTC.

The chain employs TRBV4-3 and TRBJ1-5; the D gene is possibly TRBD1 (6 bases). Trimming took off 0 bases at V and 3 bases at J, with 15 bases between the two ends. CDR3 length equals 17 residues. From germline, CDR1 is LGHNA and CDR2 YSLEER. The CDR3 DNA sequence: TGCGCCAGCAGCCAAGATCACCCACAGGGTCTCAATCAGCCCCAGCATTTT. The encoded protein is CASSQDHPQGLNQPQHF.

V gene TRBV6-2 or TRBV6-3 combines with J gene TRBJ2-6; no clear D gene. V was shortened by 3 bases and J by 2 bases, with 11 bases between the two germline ends. CDR1 is MNHEY, CDR2 SVGEGT, per germline. The CDR3 has 16 amino acids. This CDR3 is CASSYIRFAGANVLTF. The CDR3 nucleotides are TGTGCCAGCAGTTATATCAGGTTCGCTGGGGCCAACGTCCTGACTTTC.

The chain links TRBV7-3 to TRBJ2-7; 8 bases fit TRBD1. The CDR3 totals 15 residues. Germline CDR1 and CDR2: SGHTA and FQGTGA. V was pared by 5 bases and J by 4 bases, with 10 bases of the junction left unmatched. The CDR3 nucleotides are TGTGCCAGCAGCCCCAGAACAGGGGGACGTTACGAGCAGTACTTC. Translating it yields CASSPRTGGRYEQYF. The full variable domain, with the rest looked up from reference TRBV7-3 and TRBJ2-7, is GAGVSQTPSNKVTEKGKYVELRCDPISGHTALYWYRQSLGQGPEFLIYFQGTGAADDSGLPNDRFFAVRPEGSVSTLKIQRTERGDSAVYLCASSPRTGGRYEQYFGPGTRLTVT.

The chain recombines TRBV6-5 with TRBJ2-1, with TRBD1 identical over 9 bases. Germline CDR1 reads MNHEY; CDR2 reads SVGAGI. J gave up 7 bases and V 6 bases, and 10 bases lay outside the gene matches. The CDR3 has 15 amino acids. This CDR3 reads CASSPGTGFSNEQFF. As DNA, the CDR3 is TGTGCCAGCAGCCCCGGGACAGGGTTCTCAAATGAGCAGTTCTTC.

The rearrangement links TRBV7-9 to TRBJ2-7; 9 nucleotides line up with TRBD1. The germline V gene encodes CDR1 SEHNR and CDR2 FQNEAQ (reference sequence). With 2 bases clipped from V and 3 bases from J, the junction kept 5 bases outside the gene matches. The CDR3 covers 15 residues. DNA of the CDR3: TGTGCCAGCAGCTTAACAGGGGGCGTTTACTACGAGCAGTACTTC. Translation: CASSLTGGVYYEQYF.

This chain uses TRBV7-2 with TRBJ1-1; no definite D call. Trimming stripped 5 bases from V and 2 bases from J, with 12 bases between. The germline CDR1 and CDR2 sequences are SGHTA and FQGNSA. This CDR3 region has 14 residues. The DNA for the CDR3 is TGTGCCAGCAGCCCAGAGGGTACTAACACTGAAGCTTTCTTT. Translating it yields CASSPEGTNTEAFF.

The chain uses TRBV5-8 and TRBJ2-1; D uncertain. The V end lost 3 bases, the J end lost 13 bases, and 11 bases lay between the germline ends. The CDR3 is 11 amino acids. Germline CDR1 and CDR2: SGHTS and YDEGEE. This chain's CDR3 is CASSSLSEQFF. In DNA, the CDR3 is TGTGCCAGCAGCTCGTTAAGCGAACAGTTCTTC.

The J gene is TRBJ1-1, the V gene TRBV9; unclear D gene. Trimming removed 0 bases at V and 4 bases at J, with 13 bases between. Germline V gene sequence: CDR1 SGDLS, CDR2 YYNGEE. This CDR3 has 15 amino acids. The CDR3 here is CASSVGQNYPTEAFF. CDR3 coding DNA: TGTGCCAGCAGCGTAGGGCAAAACTATCCCACTGAAGCTTTCTTT.

The rearrangement joins TRBV2 to TRBJ2-3, with D perhaps TRBD1 (6 bases). Germline V gene lookup returns CDR1 SNHLY and CDR2 FYNNEI. The CDR3 spans 12 residues. Trimming cost V 7 bases and J 8 bases, with 13 bases left between them. The CDR3 is CASNLQGATQYF. The DNA of the CDR3 is TGTGCCAGCAATTTACAGGGCGCTACGCAGTATTTT.

This chain joins TRBV20-1 and TRBJ1-1, with TRBD1 matching over 10 bases. Trimming took 3 bases from V and 4 from J; bases not matched to a gene: 11. The CDR3 has 16 amino acids. Germline CDR1 DFQATT, CDR2 SNEGSKA (reference sequence). The CDR3 DNA reads as TGCAGTGCTAGTCCCGGGACAGGGGAGCTGGGCACTGAAGCTTTCTTT. Translated, it gives CSASPGTGELGTEAFF.

The rearrangement links TRBV12-3 or TRBV12-4 to TRBJ2-1, with 12 nucleotides matching TRBD2. V lost 6 bases and J lost 7; bases outside the gene matches: 1. The CDR3 consists of 13 residues. CDR3: CASRLAGGNEQFF. In DNA, the CDR3 is TGTGCCAGCAGACTAGCGGGAGGAAATGAGCAGTTCTTC.

The rearrangement uses TRBV5-4 and TRBJ2-1; 10 positions match TRBD1. The germline V gene has CDR1 SGHNT and CDR2 YYREEE (reference sequence). This CDR3 spans 16 amino acids. Losses at the gene ends were 0 bases for V and 4 bases for J; bases not matched to a gene: 4. CDR3: CASSLVGQGEYNEQFF. CDR3 in DNA: TGTGCCAGCAGCTTGGTCGGACAGGGGGAGTACAATGAGCAGTTCTTC.

The CDR3 region is CASSLISGSSEQFF. Written as DNA, the CDR3 is TGTGCCAGCAGCTTGATTAGCGGGAGTAGTGAGCAGTTCTTC. The chain is built from TRBV5-4 and TRBJ2-1; 9 bases fit TRBD2. Trimming took 1 base from V and 9 from J; bases not matched to a gene: 5. Per the germline V gene, CDR1 is SGHNT and CDR2 is YYREEE (reference sequence). The CDR3 runs 14 residues.

The J gene is TRBJ2-5, the V gene TRBV14; no firm D call. V was trimmed by 0 bases and J by 5 bases, leaving 7 bases between them. This CDR3 contains 13 residues. Germline V gene data show CDR1 as SGHDN and CDR2 as FVKESK. This CDR3 is CASSQDLRETQYF. CDR3 nucleotides: TGTGCCAGCAGCCAAGATCTACGGGAGACCCAGTACTTC.

The chain couples TRBV12-3 or TRBV12-4 to TRBJ1-1, with no clear D. V lost 6 bases and J lost 3, with 8 bases in between. This CDR3 spans 12 amino acids. CDR3: CASSSSHTEAFF. In DNA form, the CDR3 reads TGTGCCAGCAGCTCCTCTCACACTGAAGCTTTCTTT.

This chain connects TRBV3-1 (or the pseudogene TRBV3-2) to TRBJ2-1; 12 positions agree with TRBD2. The CDR3 consists of 17 residues. V lost 4 bases and J lost 6; bases outside the gene matches: 10. CDR1 and CDR2 (germline): LGHDT, YNNKEL (reference sequence). The CDR3 coding sequence is TGTGCCAGCAGCCCAAGGACTAGCGGGATCGGGGGCAATGAGCAGTTCTTC. Amino acids: CASSPRTSGIGGNEQFF.

The chain recombines TRBV28 with TRBJ1-5, with D uncertain. The CDR3 spans 11 residues. The germline CDR1 and CDR2 sequences are MDHEN and SYDVKM. V dropped 7 bases and J dropped 4 bases, with 5 bases sitting between them. The CDR3: CASTLNQPQHF. The CDR3 DNA is TGTGCCAGCACCCTAAATCAGCCCCAGCATTTT.

The chain recombines TRBV10-3 with TRBJ2-7; TRBD1 might be the D (5 bases). CDR1 is ENHRY and CDR2 is SYGVKD in the germline V gene. CDR3 length equals 14 residues. Trimming removed 6 bases at V and 0 bases at J, with 12 bases between. For the CDR3, the DNA is TGTGCCATCAGGTTCGACAGTTCCTCCTACGAGCAGTACTTC. Encoded protein: CAIRFDSSSYEQYF.

CDR3 sequence (DNA): TGTGCCAGCATCGAGGGGAACACTGAAGCTTTCTTT. Protein: CASIEGNTEAFF. J is TRBJ1-1 and V is TRBV6-5; D gene ambiguous. Germline V gene lookup returns CDR1 MNHEY and CDR2 SVGAGI. CDR3 length: 12 residues. V was shortened by 7 bases and J by 1 base, with 7 bases between the two germline ends.

This clone appeared once. This rearrangement joins TRBV28 to TRBJ2-3; 9 positions match TRBD1. The CDR3 is 15 amino acids. The V and J ends lost 5 bases and 2 bases, in that order; junction bases with no gene match: 5. The germline gives CDR1 MDHEN, CDR2 SYDVKM. The CDR3 bases are TGTGCCAGCAGTCCCGGGACAGGGCCCACAGATACGCAGTATTTT. Its protein product is CASSPGTGPTDTQYF.

This chain links TRBV6-6 with TRBJ2-2; D possibly corresponds to TRBD1 (5 bases). V was clipped by 6 bases and J by 3 bases, with 8 bases between them. The CDR3 covers 13 residues. Germline CDR1 and CDR2: MNHNY and SVGAGI (reference sequence). The CDR3 region is CASREGDTGELFF. The CDR3 DNA is TGTGCCAGCAGAGAAGGGGACACCGGGGAGCTGTTTTTT.

The CDR3 DNA sequence: TGTGCCAGTAAAAGCCCGGGAGGTGAAAAACTGTTTTTT. It encodes CASKSPGGEKLFF. The chain uses TRBV19 and TRBJ1-4; D not certain. Germline-derived CDR1 and CDR2 are LNHDA and SQIVND (reference sequence). The CDR3 has 13 amino acids. V gave up 7 bases and J gave up 7 bases, with 13 bases separating them.